A selection of T cell receptor beta chains follows, all from one sample in a study of cytomegalovirus exposure and HLA in healthy donors. Produced via immunoSEQ multiplex PCR; TCRdb's table is partial and in-frame only. The data hold 120,000 or so clones, with around 80% observed a single time. Sequenced: PBMCs. These receptors all come from a man aged 25-45 years in good health and CMV-seropositive. Each CDR3 is given with its conserved first and last residue. The D gene is left open where the match is weak. Only some rows state a clone size, as once, few, many or a class for expanded clones.

size: NA; J: TRBJ1-3; D: TRBD1; V: TRBV27; CDR3: CASTAGTGFPIYF; DNA: TGTGCCAGCACCGCCGGGACAGGGTTCCCCATATATTTT
size: NA; J: TRBJ1-1; D: NA; V: TRBV10-3; CDR3: CAISELGTLGEAFF; DNA: TGTGCCATCAGTGAACTAGGGACTCTAGGAGAAGCTTTCTTT
size: NA; J: TRBJ2-7; D: NA; V: TRBV6-1; CDR3: CASWVTDSYEQYF; DNA: TGTGCCAGCTGGGTGACAGACTCCTACGAGCAGTACTTC
size: NA; J: TRBJ2-2; D: NA; V: TRBV14; CDR3: CASSPTNPGELFF; DNA: TGTGCCAGCAGCCCAACTAATCCCGGGGAGCTGTTTTTT
size: NA; J: TRBJ2-2; D: TRBD1; V: TRBV19; CDR3: CASSIPLTGWTGELFF; DNA: TGTGCCAGTAGTATTCCCCTGACAGGGTGGACCGGGGAGCTGTTTTTT
size: NA; J: TRBJ2-6; D: NA; V: TRBV28; CDR3: CASRPGGASGANVLTF; DNA: TGTGCCAGCAGGCCTGGGGGGGCGTCTGGGGCCAACGTCCTGACTTTC
size: NA; J: TRBJ1-5; D: NA; V: TRBV23-1; CDR3: CASSQPSESQPQHF; DNA: TGCGCCAGCAGTCAACCAAGCGAGTCTCAGCCCCAGCATTTT
size: few; J: TRBJ2-7; D: NA; V: TRBV6-6; CDR3: CASSQGDEQYF; DNA: TGTGCCAGCAGTCAAGGGGACGAGCAGTACTTC
size: NA; J: TRBJ2-7; D: TRBD1; V: TRBV28; CDR3: CASSSAGTDISYEQYF; DNA: TGTGCCAGCAGTTCGGCCGGGACAGACATCTCCTACGAGCAGTACTTC
size: NA; J: TRBJ2-7; D: NA; V: TRBV5-1; CDR3: CASSAQTSSNEQYF; DNA: TGCGCCAGCAGCGCCCAGACTAGTTCTAACGAGCAGTACTTC
size: NA; J: TRBJ1-1; D: NA; V: TRBV18; CDR3: CASSLGGRTEAFF; DNA: TGTGCCAGCTCCCTCGGAGGGCGCACTGAAGCTTTCTTT